This T cell receptor (beta chain) was captured by sequencing in a study of T cell responses to AZD1222 COVID-19 vaccine (dated by TCRdb to 2020 to 2023). Study-level background: Because spike-specific TCR depth and breadth did not differ between the two schedules, AZD1222 recipients who got a second dose at roughly 4 weeks were pooled with those who got a second dose at roughly 12 weeks. Trial participants were enrolled by age into 18-55, 56-69 and 70-plus year subgroups, with about 150, 27 and 61 TCR-sequenced participants respectively. A total of roughly 240 trial participants underwent TCR sequencing, of whom 207 received two doses of AZD1222 and about 26 received two doses of the MenACWY control vaccine. Results the study describes overall, beyond this receptor: Conclusions about previously exposed vaccinees are limited, since just a handful of AZD1222 recipients were seropositive for SARS-CoV-2 at baseline. No day 14 peak-response samples were available, so repertoires were characterized only after the peak T cell response. Participants were mostly white British and included more females than males, and it was suggested by the authors that clonal diversity may have been underestimated. After two AZD1222 doses, both the breadth and the depth of spike-specific TCRs were significantly higher than at day 0 and than in MenACWY recipients. In the small 56-69-year group, the increase in depth fell short of significance, most likely because of low power. Reportedly, almost half of the unique spike-specific TCRs recognized epitopes lying outside the regions that are mutated in the B.1.351 and B.1.1.7 variants. CD4 TCRs associated with the vaccine covered the entire spike protein, and the dominant responses were in regions 160-218 and 743-854.

The CDR3 regions of human TCRbeta chains were analyzed by immunosequencing. On the study's bioinformatics: Repertoire TCRs were matched against a reference library of SARS-CoV-2-specific TCRs generated with the MIRA antigen-specificity platform. Breadth meant the fraction of unique TCRs that were SARS-CoV-2-associated, whereas depth meant the fraction of total T cells that were SARS-CoV-2-associated. Using the MIRA data, each spike-specific TCR was mapped to the spike region that the TCR reacts to and placed in a CD4 or CD8 class. Log10-transformed breadth and depth values were compared by one-way ANOVA with Sidak's multiple comparisons tests. Drawn from immuneACCESS, this table holds only the in-frame rearrangements with V and J called that TCRdb kept. Clones are partly lost; checked studies trace under half to an unresolved V gene and leave the rest unexplained. For V, J and clone size, that table is used; D and trimming come from the DNA. The table for this sample lists under 150,000 clones; around 90% of them were counted only once. Jointly, the top ten make up around 8.7% of the sample.

This specimen's time point label, interpreted: baseline before first vaccination. Vaccinee samples came from UK trials COV001 and COV002, including a single-blind randomized controlled phase 2/3 trial of AZD1222 (ChAdOx1 nCoV-19) in healthy adults. For TCRbeta chain sequencing, PBMC samples from trial participants were taken at day 0 and at day 28 after the second dose. For this clone: Its antigen remains unidentified. It has no much larger one-base neighbor in the sample; base qualities were not kept.

V gives up 0 bases and J gives up 0 bases, and the segment between their germline ends measures 7 bases. The CDR3 sequence holds 15 residues, the cysteine and phenylalanine included. The entry retains the CDR3 DNA only, 45 bases that are in frame from base 1. CDR1 is given as SGHRS and CDR2 as YFSETQ, both from the germline V gene. The specimen was peripheral blood, collected on day 0 of AZD1222 vaccination. This chain joins TRBV5-1 to TRBJ2-1, with no confident D gene call. The sequence was collected from an adult in good health. CDR3 reads: CASSLELGSYNEQFF. The sequence in DNA is TGCGCCAGCAGCTTGGAGCTGGGCTCCTACAATGAGCAGTTCTTC. The reference TRBV5-1 and TRBJ2-1 proteins fill in what lies around the CDR3, so the full variable domain reads KAGVTQTPRYLIKTRGQQVTLSCSPISGHRSVSWYQQTPGQGLQFLFEYFSETQRNKGNFPGRFSGRQFSNSRSEMNVSTLELGDSALYLCASSLELGSYNEQFFGPGTRLTVL.